The entry below gives a single T cell receptor (beta chain) sequence along with its context. These data belong to a study of blood T cell repertoires in COVID-19. The V gene end was trimmed by 5 bases and the J gene end by 6 bases; junction bases not matched to a gene: 8. Germline lookup yields CDR1 SGHVS and CDR2 FNYEAQ. This CDR3 contains 14 residues. Per the study methods: Estimation of nucleated cell counts relied on the amplification of reference gene primers. The method was immunoSEQ multiplex PCR; TCRdb's version includes in-frame clones alone and lacks a portion of them. V, J and clone size derive from that table, while D and trimming were established from the DNA sequence. This table holds fewer than 350,000 clones, 87% found once.

This clonotype originated in a woman aged 50 to 65 who had recovered from COVID-19. The chain couples TRBV7-6 to TRBJ2-7; 9 nucleotides align to TRBD2. The sequenced sample was peripheral blood. CDR3 residues: CASSPTSGPTEQYF. For the CDR3, the DNA is TGTGCCAGCAGCCCCACTAGCGGGCCAACCGAGCAGTACTTC.